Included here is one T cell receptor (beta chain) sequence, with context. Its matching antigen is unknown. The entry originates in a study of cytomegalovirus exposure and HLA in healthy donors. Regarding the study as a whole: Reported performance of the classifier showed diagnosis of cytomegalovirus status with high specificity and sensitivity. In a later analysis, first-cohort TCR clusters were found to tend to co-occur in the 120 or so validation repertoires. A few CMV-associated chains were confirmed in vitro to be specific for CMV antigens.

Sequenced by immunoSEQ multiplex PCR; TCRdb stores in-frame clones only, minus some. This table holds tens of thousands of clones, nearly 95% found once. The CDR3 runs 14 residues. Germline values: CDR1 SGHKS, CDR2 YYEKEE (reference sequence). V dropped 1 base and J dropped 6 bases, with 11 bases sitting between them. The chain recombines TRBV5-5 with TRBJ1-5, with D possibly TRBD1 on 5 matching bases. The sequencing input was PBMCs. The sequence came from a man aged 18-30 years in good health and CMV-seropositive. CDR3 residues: CASSLSRVGQPQHF. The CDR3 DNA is TGTGCCAGCAGCTTGAGCAGGGTGGGTCAGCCCCAGCATTTT.